This T cell receptor beta chain derives from a study of cytomegalovirus exposure and HLA in healthy donors. Study-wide results and caveats: The study recorded around 160 TCR beta chains that were cytomegalovirus-associated.

V lost 5 bases and J lost 3, with 9 bases in between. Per the germline V gene, CDR1 is MGHRA and CDR2 is YSYEKL. This CDR3 comprises 13 residues. PCR involved 60 Vbeta and 13 Jbeta primers. The assay was immunoSEQ multiplex PCR, and TCRdb's table has in-frame clones only and misses some. Among 150,000 to 200,000 clones listed, about 71% were seen once. As regards this clone: Its antigen is still unknown.

The chain links TRBV4-1 to TRBJ2-3, with D possibly TRBD2 on 5 matching bases. This clonotype was sampled from a man aged 50-60 years in good health and CMV-seronegative. Sequenced sample: PBMCs. CDR3 residues: CASSSPGTDTQYF. Written as DNA, the CDR3 is TGCGCCAGCAGCAGTCCGGGGACAGATACGCAGTATTTT.